The text below deals with one TCR beta chain. The data originate from a study of blood T cell repertoires in COVID-19. The assay was immunoSEQ multiplex PCR, and TCRdb's table has in-frame clones only and misses some. The sample contains approximately 30,000 clones, 70% to 80% of which appear only once. Per the germline V gene, CDR1 is SGHRS and CDR2 is YFSETQ. The CDR3 has 14 residues. V dropped 4 bases and J dropped 1; count of bases not matched to a gene: 1. Material for sequencing was peripheral blood. The chain has TRBV5-1 and TRBJ2-5; 10 nucleotides agree with TRBD1. The sequence was obtained from a woman aged 60 to 75 with acute or convalescent COVID-19. The CDR3 is CASSGQGGQETQYF. The CDR3 DNA is TGCGCCAGCAGCGGACAGGGGGGCCAAGAGACCCAGTACTTC.